This T cell receptor (beta chain) is from a study of shared clonotypes between healthy human individuals. The authors ran the assay at deep level. Replicate sorted-subset PCRs were loaded with approximately 200 ng DNA, 25,000 to 30,000 T cell genomes. TCRdb's table, derived via immunoSEQ multiplex PCR, lists solely in-frame clones and lacks some. The sample includes approximately 650,000 clones, just under 97% of them seen just once. Germline V CDR1 and CDR2: MNHEY, SMNVEV (reference sequence). The CDR3 sequence is 13 residues long. V lost 4 bases, J lost 8 bases, and 14 bases lay in between. About this clone itself: Its antigen is undetermined.

CD45RO-negative, CCR7-positively selected cells formed the naive CD8 fraction, excluding terminally differentiated effector memory CD45RA+ cells. General observations from the study: Donor scarcity curtailed the genetic and exposure-history diversity represented herein. Generation probabilities of non-shared clonotypes were lower (relative to those shared by all four donors).

The chain uses TRBV27 and TRBJ1-2; weak D call: TRBD1 (6 bases). This TCR derives from a woman in her thirties in good health. Specimen: naive CD8+ T cells sorted from blood. CDR3 in amino acids: CASSSPGAGGYTF. As DNA, the CDR3 is TGTGCCAGCAGTTCCCCAGGGGCGGGGGGCTACACCTTC.